These 13 T cell receptor beta chains came from one sample sequenced in a study of blood T cell repertoires in COVID-19. Generated by immunoSEQ multiplex PCR, the TCRdb table keeps only in-frame clones and is missing some. Among about 59,000 clones listed, about 81% were seen once. Sequences were obtained from peripheral blood. The receptors were sampled from a man in his sixties with COVID-19, enrolled during active disease.

The V and J genes are TRBV20-1 and TRBJ1-1; D gene ambiguous. V was shortened by 6 bases and J by 1 base, with 9 bases between the two germline ends. Germline CDR1 is DFQATT and CDR2 is SNEGSKA (reference sequence). CDR3 length: 12 residues. CDR3 coding DNA: TGCAGTGCAAGTAGCACGAACACTGAAGCTTTCTTT. Translation: CSASSTNTEAFF.

V and J are TRBV7-2 and TRBJ2-5; possibly TRBD1 for D (5 bases). Germline values: CDR1 SGHTA, CDR2 FQGNSA. Trimming took 5 bases from V and 0 from J, leaving 7 bases between them. The CDR3 runs to 13 residues. CDR3 in DNA: TGTGCCAGCAGCCCGACAGACCAAGAGACCCAGTACTTC. Amino acid sequence: CASSPTDQETQYF. Full variable domain (missing parts from reference TRBV7-2 and TRBJ2-5): GAGVSQSPSNKVTEKGKDVELRCDPISGHTALYWYRQSLGQGLEFLIYFQGNSAPDKSGLPSDRFSAERTGGSVSTLTIQRTQQEDSAVYLCASSPTDQETQYFGPGTRLLVL.

This chain joins TRBV5-8 and TRBJ1-4; TRBD1 matches 7 bases. This CDR3 is built from 17 residues. CDR1 SGHTS and CDR2 YDEGEE come from the germline V gene. With 3 bases clipped from V and 5 bases from J, the junction kept 13 bases outside the gene matches. CDR3 sequence: CASSSGTAILANEKLFF. CDR3 nucleotides: TGTGCCAGCAGCTCCGGGACAGCAATCCTGGCCAATGAAAAACTGTTTTTT.

This clone was found a few times. The chain employs TRBV5-1 and TRBJ2-1; D possibly corresponds to TRBD2 (6 bases). Trimming removed 4 bases from V and 8 bases from J, with 13 bases in between. From germline, CDR1 is SGHRS and CDR2 YFSETQ. This CDR3 region has 13 residues. CDR3 DNA sequence: TGCGCCAGCAGCCCCGCGGGGTTTGATGAGCAGTTCTTC. Its translation: CASSPAGFDEQFF. The variable domain in full, with the rest retrieved from reference TRBV5-1 and TRBJ2-1, is KAGVTQTPRYLIKTRGQQVTLSCSPISGHRSVSWYQQTPGQGLQFLFEYFSETQRNKGNFPGRFSGRQFSNSRSEMNVSTLELGDSALYLCASSPAGFDEQFFGPGTRLTVL.

The chain uses TRBV3-1 (or the pseudogene TRBV3-2) and TRBJ2-1, with 8 bases aligning to TRBD2. After removal of 4 bases from V and 5 bases from J, the junction contained 4 bases not matched to a gene. The CDR3 is 14 residues long. Germline values: CDR1 LGHDT, CDR2 YNNKEL (reference sequence). CDR3 region: CASSRSGGHNEQFF. CDR3 nucleotide sequence: TGTGCCAGCAGCCGGAGCGGGGGCCACAATGAGCAGTTCTTC.

This rearrangement joins TRBV6-5 to TRBJ1-1, with 8 bases fitting TRBD1. The CDR3 has 13 amino acids. In germline, CDR1 is MNHEY, CDR2 SVGAGI. The J segment lost 4 bases and the V segment lost 6 bases, leaving 4 bases of the junction unmatched. The CDR3 region is CASSIRGLTEAFF. CDR3 DNA sequence: TGTGCCAGCAGCATCAGGGGGCTCACTGAAGCTTTCTTT.

J is TRBJ1-1 and V is TRBV5-1; D is ambiguous. CDR1 and CDR2 (germline): SGHRS, YFSETQ. This CDR3 contains 15 residues. Trimming pared 2 bases from V and 0 bases from J, leaving 11 bases between. The CDR3 loop reads CASSFRESLNTEAFF. DNA for the CDR3: TGCGCCAGCAGCTTTAGAGAGTCCTTGAACACTGAAGCTTTCTTT.

This chain joins TRBV2 and TRBJ1-2; 7 bases map to TRBD1. Germline trimming cut 3 bases from V and 4 bases from J; bases unmatched to any gene: 2. The germline gives CDR1 SNHLY, CDR2 FYNNEI. There are 13 residues in the CDR3. This CDR3 is CASSDRGVYGYTF. The DNA for the CDR3 is TGTGCCAGCAGTGACAGGGGGGTCTATGGCTACACCTTC. Drawing the rest from reference TRBV2 and TRBJ1-2, the complete variable domain is EPEVTQTPSHQVTQMGQEVILRCVPISNHLYFYWYRQILGQKVEFLVSFYNNEISEKSEIFDDQFSVERPDGSNFTLKIRSTKLEDSAMYFCASSDRGVYGYTFGSGTRLTVV.

This chain connects TRBV7-2 to TRBJ1-2; the match to TRBD1 covers 8 bases. V shed 3 bases and J 4 bases; nucleotides not matched to a gene: 4. The CDR3 extends over 14 amino acids. The V gene's germline CDR1 is SGHTA and CDR2 FQGNSA. The CDR3 nucleotides are TGTGCCAGCAGCTTCAATGGACAGGGCTATGGCTACACCTTC. This encodes CASSFNGQGYGYTF.

The chain recombines TRBV6-6 with TRBJ2-1, with D possibly being TRBD1 (5 bases). Trimming removed 2 bases at V and 6 bases at J, with 8 bases between. CDR1 and CDR2 (germline): MNHNY, SVGAGI (reference sequence). CDR3 length: 13 residues. CDR3: CASSYGRVNEQFF. DNA for the CDR3: TGTGCCAGCAGTTACGGCAGGGTCAATGAGCAGTTCTTC.

The gene calls are TRBV4-1 and TRBJ2-7; 10 bases are shared with TRBD1. Germline V gene data show CDR1 as MGHRA and CDR2 as YSYEKL. V lost 0 bases and J lost 2; bases outside the gene matches: 7. The CDR3 spans 17 residues. CDR3: CASSQEDYGTGAYEQYF. The CDR3 DNA is TGCGCCAGCAGCCAAGAAGATTATGGGACAGGGGCCTACGAGCAGTACTTC.

This chain connects TRBV25-1 to TRBJ1-4, with TRBD1 identical over 10 bases. This CDR3 spans 15 amino acids. J was trimmed by 7 bases and V by 5 bases; bases with no gene match: 7. Germline V gene lookup returns CDR1 MGHDK and CDR2 SYGVNS. The CDR3 DNA is TGTGCCAGCAGTCTCCCGACAGGGGGCACTGAAAAACTGTTTTTT. Protein product: CASSLPTGGTEKLFF. Full variable domain (remainder filled in from reference TRBV25-1 and TRBJ1-4): EADIYQTPRYLVIGTGKKITLECSQTMGHDKMYWYQQDPGMELHLIHYSYGVNSTEKGDLSSESTVSRIRTEHFPLTLESARPSHTSQYLCASSLPTGGTEKLFFGSGTQLSVL.

The V gene is TRBV6-2 or TRBV6-3, the J gene TRBJ2-7; 7 bases are shared with TRBD1. Germline V gene data show CDR1 as MNHEY and CDR2 as SVGEGT. The CDR3 extends over 15 amino acids. Unmatched junction bases numbered 11, after V lost 4 bases and J lost 5 bases. CDR3 in DNA: TGTGCCAGCAGTTCCAACAGGGGCTACCTCCACGAGCAGTACTTC. This sequence encodes CASSSNRGYLHEQYF.